This T cell receptor (beta chain) was recovered during a study of cytomegalovirus exposure and HLA in healthy donors. These donors counted as nominally healthy when sampled, but unrecorded immune exposures were likely. Study findings and constraints: In vitro testing confirmed a few CMV-associated chains as specific for CMV antigens. Some highly shared sequence variants likely arose as a pipeline artifact. Later examination showed HLA-associated TCR beta chains had greater clonal expansion than equally common others.

With 11 bases removed from V and 0 bases from J, the gap between germline ends came to 14 bases. The CDR3 is made up of 14 amino acids. The germline gives CDR1 MDHEN, CDR2 SYDVKM. 60 Vbeta and 13 Jbeta primers were used in PCR. Sequenced by immunoSEQ multiplex PCR; TCRdb stores in-frame clones only, minus some. In the table there are 150,000 to 180,000 clones, roughly three quarters of which are singletons. This clone was detected only a few times. Its antigen is as yet unknown. Sequencing was carried out using PBMCs. This sequence was found in a man aged 25 to 40 in good health and CMV-seropositive. The V call is TRBV28, the J call TRBJ2-4; no clear D gene. Here the CDR3 reads CAVGPSLAKNIQYF. CDR3 DNA: TGTGCCGTCGGTCCAAGCCTAGCCAAAAACATTCAGTACTTC.